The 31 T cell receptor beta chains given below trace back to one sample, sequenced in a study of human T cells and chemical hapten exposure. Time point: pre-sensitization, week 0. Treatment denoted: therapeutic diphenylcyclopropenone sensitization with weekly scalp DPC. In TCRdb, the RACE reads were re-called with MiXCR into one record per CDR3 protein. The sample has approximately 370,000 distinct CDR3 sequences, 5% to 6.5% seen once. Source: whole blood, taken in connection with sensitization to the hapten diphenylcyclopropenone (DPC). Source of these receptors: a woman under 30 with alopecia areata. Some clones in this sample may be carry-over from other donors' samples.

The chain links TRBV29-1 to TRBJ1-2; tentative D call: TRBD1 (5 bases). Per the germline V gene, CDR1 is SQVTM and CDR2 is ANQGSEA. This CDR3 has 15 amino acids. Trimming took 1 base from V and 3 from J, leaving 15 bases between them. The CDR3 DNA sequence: TGCAGCGTTGAAGGTAGAAGGGGTGAAGACTATGGCTACACCTTC. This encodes CSVEGRRGEDYGYTF.

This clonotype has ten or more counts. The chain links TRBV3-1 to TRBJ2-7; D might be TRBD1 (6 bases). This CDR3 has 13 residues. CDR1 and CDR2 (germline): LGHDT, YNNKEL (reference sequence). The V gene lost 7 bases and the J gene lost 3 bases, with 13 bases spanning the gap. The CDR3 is CASTRGQSYEQYF. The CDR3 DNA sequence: TGTGCCAGCACCCGAGGACAGAGCTACGAGCAGTACTTC.

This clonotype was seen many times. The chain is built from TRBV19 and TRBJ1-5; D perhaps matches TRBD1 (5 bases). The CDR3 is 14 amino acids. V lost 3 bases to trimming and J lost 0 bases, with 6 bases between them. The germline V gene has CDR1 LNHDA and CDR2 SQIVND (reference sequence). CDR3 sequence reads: CASSIDSSNQPQHF. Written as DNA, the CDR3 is TGTGCCAGTAGTATCGACAGTAGCAATCAGCCCCAGCATTTT.

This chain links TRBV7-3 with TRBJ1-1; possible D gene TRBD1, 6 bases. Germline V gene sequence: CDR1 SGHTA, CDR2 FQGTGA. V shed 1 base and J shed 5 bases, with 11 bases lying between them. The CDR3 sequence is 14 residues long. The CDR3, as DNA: TGTGCCAGCAGCTTAATCCCAGGGGATACTGAAGCTTTCTTT. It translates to CASSLIPGDTEAFF.

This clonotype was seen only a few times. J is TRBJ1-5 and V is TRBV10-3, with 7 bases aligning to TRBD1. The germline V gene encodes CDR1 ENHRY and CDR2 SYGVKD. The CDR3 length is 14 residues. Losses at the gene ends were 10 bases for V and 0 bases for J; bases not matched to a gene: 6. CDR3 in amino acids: CATQGGYSNQPQHF. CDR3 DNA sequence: TGTGCCACCCAAGGGGGCTATAGCAATCAGCCCCAGCATTTT.

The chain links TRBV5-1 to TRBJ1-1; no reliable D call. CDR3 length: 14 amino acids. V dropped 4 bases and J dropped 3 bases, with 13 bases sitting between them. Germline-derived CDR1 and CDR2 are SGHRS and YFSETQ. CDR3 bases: TGCGCCAGCAGCGGTCTTTGGCGCGACACTGAAGCTTTCTTT. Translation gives CASSGLWRDTEAFF.

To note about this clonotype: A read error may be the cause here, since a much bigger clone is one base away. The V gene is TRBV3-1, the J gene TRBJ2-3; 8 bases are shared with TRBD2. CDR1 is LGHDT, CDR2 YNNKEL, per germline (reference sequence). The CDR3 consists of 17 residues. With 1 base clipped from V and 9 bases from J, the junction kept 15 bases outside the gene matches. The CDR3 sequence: CASSQGFWTSPSRTQYF. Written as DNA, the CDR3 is TGTGCCAGCAGCCAAGGTTTTTGGACTAGCCCCTCAAGGACGCAGTATTTT.

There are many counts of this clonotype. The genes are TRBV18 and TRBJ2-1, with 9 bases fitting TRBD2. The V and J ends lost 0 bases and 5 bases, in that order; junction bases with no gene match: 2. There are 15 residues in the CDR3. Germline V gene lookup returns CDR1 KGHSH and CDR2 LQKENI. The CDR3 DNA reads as TGTGCCAGCTCACCACCTAGCGGGGGAAACAATGAGCAGTTCTTC. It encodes CASSPPSGGNNEQFF.

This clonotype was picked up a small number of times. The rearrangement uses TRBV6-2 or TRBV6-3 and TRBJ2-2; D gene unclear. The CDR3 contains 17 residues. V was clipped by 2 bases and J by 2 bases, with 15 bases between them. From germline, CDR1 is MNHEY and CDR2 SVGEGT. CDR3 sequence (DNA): TGTGCCAGCAGTTACACCCCCGCAAGGGTTAACACCGGGGAGCTGTTTTTT. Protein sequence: CASSYTPARVNTGELFF.

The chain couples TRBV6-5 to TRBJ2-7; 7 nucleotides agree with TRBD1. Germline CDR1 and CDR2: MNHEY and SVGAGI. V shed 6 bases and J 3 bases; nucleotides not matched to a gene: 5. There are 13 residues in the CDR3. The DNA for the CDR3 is TGTGCCAGCAGAGGGGGCTTAGGCTACGAGCAGTACTTC. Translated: CASRGGLGYEQYF.

The CDR3 sequence is CASTPDYSGNTIYF. CDR3 sequence (DNA): TGTGCCAGCACGCCGGACTACTCTGGAAACACCATATATTTT. This chain links TRBV6-1 with TRBJ1-3; unclear D gene. The germline CDR1 and CDR2 sequences are MNHNS and SASEGT. Trimming removed 7 bases at V and 0 bases at J, with 10 bases between. The CDR3 loop spans 14 amino acids.

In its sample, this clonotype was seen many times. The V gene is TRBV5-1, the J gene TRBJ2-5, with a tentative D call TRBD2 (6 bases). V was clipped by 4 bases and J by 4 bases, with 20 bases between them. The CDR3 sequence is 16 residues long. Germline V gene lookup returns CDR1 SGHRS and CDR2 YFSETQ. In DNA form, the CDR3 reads TGCGCCAGCAGCCCGGGACGGCCGGGGGTGGGAGAGACCCAGTACTTC. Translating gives CASSPGRPGVGETQYF.

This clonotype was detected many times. CDR3 sequence: CAISDQGASATEAFF. CDR3 DNA: TGTGCCATCAGTGACCAGGGGGCATCGGCCACTGAAGCTTTCTTT. The rearrangement links TRBV10-3 to TRBJ1-1; 8 nucleotides agree with TRBD1. The CDR3 totals 15 residues. Germline V gene lookup returns CDR1 ENHRY and CDR2 SYGVKD. After removal of 3 bases from V and 4 bases from J, the junction contained 7 bases not matched to a gene.

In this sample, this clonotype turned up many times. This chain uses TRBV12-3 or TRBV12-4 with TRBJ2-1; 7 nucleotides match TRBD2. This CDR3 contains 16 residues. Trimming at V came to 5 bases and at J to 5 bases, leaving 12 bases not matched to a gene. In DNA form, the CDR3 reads TGTGCCAGCAGTCCACCCTCGGGCGGGGGACACAATGAGCAGTTCTTC. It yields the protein CASSPPSGGGHNEQFF.

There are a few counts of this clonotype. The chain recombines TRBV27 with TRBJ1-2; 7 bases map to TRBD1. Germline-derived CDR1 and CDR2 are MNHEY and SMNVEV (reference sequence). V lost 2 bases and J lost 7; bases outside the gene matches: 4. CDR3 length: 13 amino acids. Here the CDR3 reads CASSLTGVRGYTF. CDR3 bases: TGTGCCAGCAGTTTAACAGGGGTACGTGGCTACACCTTC.

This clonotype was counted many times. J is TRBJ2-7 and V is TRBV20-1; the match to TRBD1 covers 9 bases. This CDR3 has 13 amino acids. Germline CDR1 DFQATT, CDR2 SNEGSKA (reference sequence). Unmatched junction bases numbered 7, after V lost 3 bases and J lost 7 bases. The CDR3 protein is CSASRDRVGEQYF. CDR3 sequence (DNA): TGCAGTGCTAGCCGGGACAGGGTCGGGGAGCAGTACTTC.

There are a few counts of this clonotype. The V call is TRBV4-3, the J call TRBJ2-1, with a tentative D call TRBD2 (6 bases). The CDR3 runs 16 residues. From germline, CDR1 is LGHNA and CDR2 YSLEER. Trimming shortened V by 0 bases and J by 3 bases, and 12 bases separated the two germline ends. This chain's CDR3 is CASSQDKAGNYNEQFF. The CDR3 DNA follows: TGCGCCAGCAGCCAAGATAAGGCGGGAAACTACAATGAGCAGTTCTTC.

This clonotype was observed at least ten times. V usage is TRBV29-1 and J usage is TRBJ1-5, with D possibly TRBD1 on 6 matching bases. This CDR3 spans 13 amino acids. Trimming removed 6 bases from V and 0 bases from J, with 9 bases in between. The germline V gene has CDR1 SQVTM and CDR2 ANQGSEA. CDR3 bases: TGCAGCGTGCAGGGGTTTAGCAATCAGCCCCAGCATTTT. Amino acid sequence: CSVQGFSNQPQHF.

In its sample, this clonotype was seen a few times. CDR3 amino acids: CASSQDPQQGDGYTF. The CDR3 DNA is TGTGCCAGCAGCCAAGATCCCCAGCAGGGAGATGGCTACACCTTC. V gene TRBV4-2 combines with J gene TRBJ1-2; TRBD1 is a possible D gene (5 bases). V gave up 0 bases and J gave up 6 bases, with 14 bases separating them. CDR1 LGHNA and CDR2 YNFKEQ come from the germline V gene. This CDR3 contains 15 residues.

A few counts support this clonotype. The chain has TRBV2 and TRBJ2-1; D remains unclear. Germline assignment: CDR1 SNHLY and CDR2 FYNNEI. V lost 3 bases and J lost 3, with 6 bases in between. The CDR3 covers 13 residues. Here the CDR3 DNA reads TGTGCCAGCAGTGATGTGGGCTACAATGAGCAGTTCTTC. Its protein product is CASSDVGYNEQFF.

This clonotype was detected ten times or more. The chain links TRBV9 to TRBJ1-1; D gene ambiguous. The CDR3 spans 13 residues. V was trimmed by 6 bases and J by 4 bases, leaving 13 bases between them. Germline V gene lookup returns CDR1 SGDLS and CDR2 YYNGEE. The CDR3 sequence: CASTPTSSTEAFF. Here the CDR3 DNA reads TGTGCCAGCACCCCTACGTCCAGCACTGAAGCTTTCTTT.

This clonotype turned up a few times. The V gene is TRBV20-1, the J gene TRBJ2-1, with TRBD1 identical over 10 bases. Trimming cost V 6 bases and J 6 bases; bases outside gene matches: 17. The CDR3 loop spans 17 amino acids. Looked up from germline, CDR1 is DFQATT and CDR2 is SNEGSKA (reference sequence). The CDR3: CSAPQWGQGYSSNEQFF. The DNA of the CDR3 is TGCAGTGCCCCACAGTGGGGACAGGGGTATAGCTCCAATGAGCAGTTCTTC.

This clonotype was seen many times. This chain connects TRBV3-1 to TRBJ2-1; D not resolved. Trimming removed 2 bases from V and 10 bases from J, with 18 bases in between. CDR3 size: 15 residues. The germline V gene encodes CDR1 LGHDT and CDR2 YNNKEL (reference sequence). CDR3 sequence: CASSQSHVRHGEQFF. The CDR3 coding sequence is TGTGCCAGCAGCCAATCCCACGTGAGGCATGGAGAGCAGTTCTTC.

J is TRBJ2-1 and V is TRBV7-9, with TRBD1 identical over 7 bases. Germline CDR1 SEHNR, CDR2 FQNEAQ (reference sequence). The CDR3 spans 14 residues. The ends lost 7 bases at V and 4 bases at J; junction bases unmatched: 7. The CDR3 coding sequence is TGTGCCAGCATCTCGTGGGGACAGTACAATGAGCAGTTCTTC. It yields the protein CASISWGQYNEQFF. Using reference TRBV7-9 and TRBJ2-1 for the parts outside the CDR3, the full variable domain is DTGVSQNPRHKITKRGQNVTFRCDPISEHNRLYWYRQTLGQGPEFLTYFQNEAQLEKSRLLSDRFSAERPKGSFSTLEIQRTEQGDSAMYLCASISWGQYNEQFFGPGTRLTVL.

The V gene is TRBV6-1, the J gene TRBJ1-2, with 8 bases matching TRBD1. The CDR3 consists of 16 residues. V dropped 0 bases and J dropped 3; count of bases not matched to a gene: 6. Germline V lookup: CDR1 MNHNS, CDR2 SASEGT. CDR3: CASSEAFKDRDYGYTF. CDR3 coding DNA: TGTGCCAGCAGTGAAGCCTTTAAGGACAGGGACTATGGCTACACCTTC.

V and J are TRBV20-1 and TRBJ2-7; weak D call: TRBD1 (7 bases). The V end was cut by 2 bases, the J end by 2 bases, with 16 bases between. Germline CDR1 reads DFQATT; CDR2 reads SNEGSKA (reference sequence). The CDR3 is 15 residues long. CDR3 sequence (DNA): TGCAGTGCTAGACCTCTCGGGGGACAGACCTACGAGCAGTACTTC. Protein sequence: CSARPLGGQTYEQYF.

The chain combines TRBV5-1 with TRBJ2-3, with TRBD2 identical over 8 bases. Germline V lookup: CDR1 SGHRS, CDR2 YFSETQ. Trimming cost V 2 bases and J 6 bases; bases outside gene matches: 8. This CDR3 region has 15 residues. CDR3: CASSLPPPSGDTQYF. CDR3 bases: TGCGCCAGCAGCTTACCCCCCCCTAGCGGGGATACGCAGTATTTT.

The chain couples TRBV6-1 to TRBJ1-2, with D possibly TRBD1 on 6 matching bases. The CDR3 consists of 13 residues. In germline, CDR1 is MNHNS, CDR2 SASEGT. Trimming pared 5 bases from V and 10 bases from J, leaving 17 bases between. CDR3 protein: CASSSGTSNVYTF. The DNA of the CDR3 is TGTGCCAGCAGTTCCGGGACATCCAACGTCTACACCTTC.

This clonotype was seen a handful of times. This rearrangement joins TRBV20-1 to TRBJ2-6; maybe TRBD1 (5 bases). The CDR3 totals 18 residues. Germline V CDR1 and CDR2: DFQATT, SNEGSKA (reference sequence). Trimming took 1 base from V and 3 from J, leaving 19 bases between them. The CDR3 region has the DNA TGCAGTGCTAGAGCCGGACACTCCAGGGAAGGTGGGGCCAACGTCCTGACTTTC. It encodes CSARAGHSREGGANVLTF.

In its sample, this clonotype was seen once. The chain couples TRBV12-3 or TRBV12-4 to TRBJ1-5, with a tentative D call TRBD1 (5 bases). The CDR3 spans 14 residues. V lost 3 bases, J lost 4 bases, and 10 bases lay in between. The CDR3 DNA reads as TGTGCCAGCAGTTTCCGGGACGGGAATCAGCCCCAGCATTTT. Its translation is CASSFRDGNQPQHF.

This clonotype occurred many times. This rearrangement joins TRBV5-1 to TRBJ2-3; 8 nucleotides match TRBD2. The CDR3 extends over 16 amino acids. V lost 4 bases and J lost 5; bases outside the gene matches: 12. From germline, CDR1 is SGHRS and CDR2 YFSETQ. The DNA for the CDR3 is TGCGCCAGCAGCACCCAGAGCGGGGGCCTAATAGATACGCAGTATTTT. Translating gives CASSTQSGGLIDTQYF.